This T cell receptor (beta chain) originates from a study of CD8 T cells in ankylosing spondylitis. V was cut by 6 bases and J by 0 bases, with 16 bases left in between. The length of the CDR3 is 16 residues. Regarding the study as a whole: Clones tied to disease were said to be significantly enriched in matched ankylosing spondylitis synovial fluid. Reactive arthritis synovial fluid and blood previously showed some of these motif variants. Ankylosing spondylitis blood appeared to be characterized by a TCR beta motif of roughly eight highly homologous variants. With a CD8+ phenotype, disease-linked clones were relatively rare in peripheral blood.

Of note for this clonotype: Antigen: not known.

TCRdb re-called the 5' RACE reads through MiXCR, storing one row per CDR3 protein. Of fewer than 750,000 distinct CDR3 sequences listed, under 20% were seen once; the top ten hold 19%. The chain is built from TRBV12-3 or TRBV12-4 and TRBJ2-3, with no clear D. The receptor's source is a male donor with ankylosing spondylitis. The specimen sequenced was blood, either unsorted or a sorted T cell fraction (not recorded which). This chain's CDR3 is CASSNRPRISTDTQYF. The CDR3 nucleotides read TGTGCCAGCAGCAACCGGCCCCGTATAAGCACAGATACGCAGTATTTT.